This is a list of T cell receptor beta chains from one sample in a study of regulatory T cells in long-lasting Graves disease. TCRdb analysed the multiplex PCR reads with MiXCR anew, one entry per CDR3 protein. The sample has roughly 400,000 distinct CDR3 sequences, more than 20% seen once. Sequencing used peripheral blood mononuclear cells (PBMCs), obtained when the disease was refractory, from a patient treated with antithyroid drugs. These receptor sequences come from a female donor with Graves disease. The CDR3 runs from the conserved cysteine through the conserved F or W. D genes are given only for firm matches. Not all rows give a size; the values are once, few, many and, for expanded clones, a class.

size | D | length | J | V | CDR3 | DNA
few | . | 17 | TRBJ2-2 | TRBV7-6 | CASSFPKGLANTGELFF | TGTGCCAGCAGCTTCCCAAAGGGGCTGGCGAACACCGGGGAGCTGTTTTTT
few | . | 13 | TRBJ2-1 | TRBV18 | CASSPGSNNEQFF | TGTGCCAGCTCCCCGGGTAGCAACAATGAGCAGTTCTTC
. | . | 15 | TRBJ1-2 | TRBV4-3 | CASSQNNRAPLGYTF | TGCGCCAGCAGCCAAAATAACCGGGCCCCCCTAGGCTACACCTTC
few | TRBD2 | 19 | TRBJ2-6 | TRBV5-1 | CASSLEILAGGGGANVLTF | TGCGCCAGCAGCTTGGAAATACTAGCGGGAGGAGGCGGGGCCAACGTCCTGACTTTC
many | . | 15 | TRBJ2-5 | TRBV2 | CASSVGLGAGGTQYF | TGTGCCAGCAGTGTCGGCTTGGGTGCCGGGGGGACCCAGTACTTC
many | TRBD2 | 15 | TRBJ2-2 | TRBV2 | CASSRTSGFTGELFF | TGTGCCAGCAGCCGGACTAGCGGGTTCACCGGGGAGCTGTTTTTT
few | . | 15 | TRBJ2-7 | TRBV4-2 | CASSQEWGVPYEQYF | TGTGCCAGCAGCCAAGAGTGGGGTGTCCCCTACGAGCAGTACTTC
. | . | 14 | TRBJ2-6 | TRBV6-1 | CASSELSGANVLTF | TGTGCCAGCAGTGAGCTCTCTGGGGCCAACGTCCTGACTTTC
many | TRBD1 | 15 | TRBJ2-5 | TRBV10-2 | CASRLGQGGVKTQYF | TGCGCCAGCAGGCTCGGACAGGGAGGTGTGAAGACCCAGTACTTC
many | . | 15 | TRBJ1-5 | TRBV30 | CAWSKAAKGGQPQHF | TGTGCCTGGAGCAAAGCAGCCAAAGGAGGCCAGCCCCAGCATTTT
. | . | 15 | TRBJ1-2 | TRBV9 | CASSVEADRNYGYTF | TGTGCCAGCAGCGTAGAGGCAGACCGTAACTATGGCTACACCTTC
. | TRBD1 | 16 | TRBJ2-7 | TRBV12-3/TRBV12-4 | CANSYPTGQGTYEQYF | TGTGCCAACAGTTACCCAACGGGACAGGGGACGTACGAGCAGTACTTC
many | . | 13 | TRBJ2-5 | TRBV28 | CASSLRGGETQYF | TGTGCCAGCAGTTTGAGAGGGGGAGAGACCCAGTACTTC
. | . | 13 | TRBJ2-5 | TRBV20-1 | CSAGTGWGETQYF | TGCAGTGCCGGTACCGGATGGGGAGAGACCCAGTACTTC
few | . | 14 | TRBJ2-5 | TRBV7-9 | CASSLAPTGETQYF | TGTGCCAGCAGCTTAGCACCCACAGGGGAGACCCAGTACTTC
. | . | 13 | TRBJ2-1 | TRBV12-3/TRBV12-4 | CASIQSLYNEQFF | TGTGCCAGCATCCAGAGCCTGTACAATGAGCAGTTCTTC
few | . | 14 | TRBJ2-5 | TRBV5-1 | CASSFRVGEKTQYF | TGCGCCAGCAGCTTCAGGGTAGGGGAGAAGACCCAGTACTTC
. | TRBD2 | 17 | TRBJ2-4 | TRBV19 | CASSSGGPQLPKNIQYF | TGTGCCAGTAGTTCGGGAGGACCGCAGCTTCCCAAAAACATTCAGTACTTC
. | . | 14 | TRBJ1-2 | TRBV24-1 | CATSDLDRDYGYTF | TGTGCCACCAGTGATTTGGACCGAGACTATGGCTACACCTTC
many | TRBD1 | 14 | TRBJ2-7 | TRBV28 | CASSPRTGHYEQYF | TGTGCCAGCAGTCCCCGGACAGGGCACTACGAGCAGTACTTC
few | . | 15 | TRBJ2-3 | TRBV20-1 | CSARDLTRSKDTQYF | TGCAGTGCTAGAGATTTGACTAGGTCCAAGGATACGCAGTATTTT
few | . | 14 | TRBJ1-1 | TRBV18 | CASSPPSRATEAFF | TGTGCCAGCTCACCACCATCCAGGGCCACTGAAGCTTTCTTT
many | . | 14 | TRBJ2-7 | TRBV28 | CASRPQTVSYEQYF | TGTGCCAGCAGACCTCAGACGGTCTCCTACGAGCAGTACTTC
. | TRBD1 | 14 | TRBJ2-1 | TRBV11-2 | CASSTGTGANEQFF | TGTGCCAGCAGCACCGGGACAGGGGCCAATGAGCAGTTCTTC
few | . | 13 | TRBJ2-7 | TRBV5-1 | CASSAGTTYEQYF | TGCGCCAGCAGCGCCGGGACGACTTACGAGCAGTACTTC
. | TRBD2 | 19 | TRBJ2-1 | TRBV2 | CASTLIGTSQTSSYNEQFF | TGTGCCAGCACCTTGATAGGGACTAGCCAAACAAGCTCCTACAATGAGCAGTTCTTC
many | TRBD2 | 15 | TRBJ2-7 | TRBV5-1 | CASSLGLADSYEQYF | TGCGCCAGCAGCTTGGGGCTAGCGGACTCCTACGAGCAGTACTTC
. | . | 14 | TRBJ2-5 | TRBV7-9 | CASSPKDGKETQYF | TGTGCCAGCAGCCCAAAGGACGGGAAAGAGACCCAGTACTTC
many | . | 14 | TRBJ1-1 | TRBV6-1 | CASSEAGWNTEAFF | TGTGCCAGCAGTGAAGCCGGGTGGAACACTGAAGCTTTCTTT
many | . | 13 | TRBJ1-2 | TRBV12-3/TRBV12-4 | CASSYLFGHGYTF | TGTGCCAGCAGCTACCTTTTCGGCCATGGCTACACCTTC
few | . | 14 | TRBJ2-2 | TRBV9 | CASSVVGYTGELFF | TGTGCCAGCAGCGTAGTAGGGTACACCGGGGAGCTGTTTTTT
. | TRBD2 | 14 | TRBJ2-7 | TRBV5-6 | CASSFRLAEYEQYF | TGTGCCAGCAGCTTTCGTCTAGCGGAGTACGAGCAGTACTTC
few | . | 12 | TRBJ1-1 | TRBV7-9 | CASSSGQKSAFF | TGTGCCAGCAGCTCCGGACAGAAATCGGCTTTCTTT
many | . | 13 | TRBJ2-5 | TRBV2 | CASSGLEGETQYF | TGTGCCAGCAGTGGGCTAGAGGGAGAGACCCAGTACTTC
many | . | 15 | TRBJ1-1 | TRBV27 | CASSSPGAENTEAFF | TGTGCCAGCAGTTCGCCGGGGGCCGAGAACACTGAAGCTTTCTTT
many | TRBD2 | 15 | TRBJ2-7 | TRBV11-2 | CASSLGLAGLYEQYF | TGTGCCAGCAGCTTAGGACTAGCGGGCCTCTACGAGCAGTACTTC
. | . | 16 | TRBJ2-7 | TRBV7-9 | CASSFSGAGRVYEQYF | TGTGCCAGCAGCTTCAGTGGCGCGGGAAGGGTATACGAGCAGTACTTC
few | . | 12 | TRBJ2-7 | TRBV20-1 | CSVTPGVGEQYF | TGCAGTGTTACCCCAGGGGTTGGCGAGCAGTACTTC
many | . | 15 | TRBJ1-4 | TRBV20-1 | CSAREGTSTNEKLFF | TGCAGTGCTAGAGAGGGTACCTCAACTAATGAAAAACTGTTTTTT
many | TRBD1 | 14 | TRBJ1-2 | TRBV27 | CASSFLGQGDGYTF | TGTGCCAGCAGTTTCCTTGGACAGGGGGATGGCTACACCTTC
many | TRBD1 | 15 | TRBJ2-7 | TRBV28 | CAGRSNRGQGSEQYF | TGTGCCGGCAGATCAAACCGGGGACAGGGGAGCGAGCAGTACTTC
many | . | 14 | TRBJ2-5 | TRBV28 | CASSHLESQETQYF | TGTGCCAGCAGTCATTTAGAGTCCCAAGAGACCCAGTACTTC
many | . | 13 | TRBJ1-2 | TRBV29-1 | CSVEVTGLYGYTF | TGCAGCGTTGAAGTCACAGGCCTCTATGGCTACACCTTC
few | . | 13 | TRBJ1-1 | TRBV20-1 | CSASTPMNTEAFF | TGCAGTGCGAGTACACCCATGAACACTGAAGCTTTCTTT